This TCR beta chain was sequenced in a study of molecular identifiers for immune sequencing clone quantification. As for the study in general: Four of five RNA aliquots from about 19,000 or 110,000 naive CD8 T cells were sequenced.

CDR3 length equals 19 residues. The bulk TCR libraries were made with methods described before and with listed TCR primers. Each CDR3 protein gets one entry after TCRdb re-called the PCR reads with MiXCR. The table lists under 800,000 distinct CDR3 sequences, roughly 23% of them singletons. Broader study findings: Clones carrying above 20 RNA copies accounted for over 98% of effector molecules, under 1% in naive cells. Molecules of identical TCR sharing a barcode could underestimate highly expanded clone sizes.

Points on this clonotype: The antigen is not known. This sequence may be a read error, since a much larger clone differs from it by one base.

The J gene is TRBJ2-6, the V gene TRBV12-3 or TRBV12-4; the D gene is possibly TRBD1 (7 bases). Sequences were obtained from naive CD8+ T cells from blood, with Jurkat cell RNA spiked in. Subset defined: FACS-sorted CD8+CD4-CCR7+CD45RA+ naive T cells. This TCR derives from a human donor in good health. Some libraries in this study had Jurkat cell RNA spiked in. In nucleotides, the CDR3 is TGTACCAGCAGTCCCCAGTCGCGGGACAGCGTCTCTGGGGCCAACGTCCTGACTTTC. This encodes CTSSPQSRDSVSGANVLTF.